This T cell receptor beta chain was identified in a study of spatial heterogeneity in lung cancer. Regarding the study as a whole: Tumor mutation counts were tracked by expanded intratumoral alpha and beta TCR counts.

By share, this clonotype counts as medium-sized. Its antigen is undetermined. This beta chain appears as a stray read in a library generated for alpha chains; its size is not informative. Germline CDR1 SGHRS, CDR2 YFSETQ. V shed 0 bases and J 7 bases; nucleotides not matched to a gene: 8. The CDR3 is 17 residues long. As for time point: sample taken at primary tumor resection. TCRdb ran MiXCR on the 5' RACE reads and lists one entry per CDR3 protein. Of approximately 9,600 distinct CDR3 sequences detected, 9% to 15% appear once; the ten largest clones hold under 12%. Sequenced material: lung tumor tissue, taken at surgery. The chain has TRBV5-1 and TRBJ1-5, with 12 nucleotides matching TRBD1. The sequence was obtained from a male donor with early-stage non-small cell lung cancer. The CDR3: CASSLGGTGGSWQPQHF. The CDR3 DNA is TGCGCCAGCAGCTTGGGCGGGACAGGGGGCTCGTGGCAGCCCCAGCATTTT.